This T cell receptor (beta chain) is from a study of shared clonotypes between healthy human individuals. Germline V gene lookup returns CDR1 SGHVS and CDR2 FQNEAQ. Losses at the gene ends were 2 bases for V and 4 bases for J; bases not matched to a gene: 9. This CDR3 spans 16 amino acids. Generated by immunoSEQ multiplex PCR, the TCRdb table keeps only in-frame clones and is missing some. The sample carries 2.5 million or so clones, approximately 94% recorded once. This receptor was taken from a man in his late teens or twenties in good health. Sequences were obtained from naive CD4+ T cells sorted from blood. Specified subset: CD45RA+ positively selected. The chain is built from TRBV7-8 and TRBJ1-1; 8 bases are a match to TRBD1. In DNA form, the CDR3 reads TGTGCCAGCAGCTTATTGGTGGCAGGGGGCTTCACTGAAGCTTTCTTT. The encoded protein is CASSLLVAGGFTEAFF.